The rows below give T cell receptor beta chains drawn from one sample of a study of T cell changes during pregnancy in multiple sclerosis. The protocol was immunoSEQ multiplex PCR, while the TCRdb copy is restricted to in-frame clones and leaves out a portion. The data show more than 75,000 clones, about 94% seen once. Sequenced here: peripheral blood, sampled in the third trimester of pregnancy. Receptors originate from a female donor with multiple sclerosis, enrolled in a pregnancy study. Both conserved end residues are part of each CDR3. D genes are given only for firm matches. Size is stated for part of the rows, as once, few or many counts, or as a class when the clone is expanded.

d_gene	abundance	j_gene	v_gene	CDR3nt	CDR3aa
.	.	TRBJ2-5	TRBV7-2	TGTGCCAGCAGCTTAGGGCCCAGCACGGGGGAGACCCAGTACTTC	CASSLGPSTGETQYF
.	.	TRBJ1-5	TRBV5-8	TGTGCCAGCTACAATCATCTTGGCCAGCCCCAGCATTTT	CASYNHLGQPQHF
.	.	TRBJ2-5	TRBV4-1	TGCGCCAGCAGCCAAGGGACCGGGACTGCAGAAGAGACCCAGTACTTC	CASSQGTGTAEETQYF
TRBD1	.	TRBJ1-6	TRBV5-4	TGTGCCAGCAGCTCGGGACAGAGTAATTCACCCCTCCACTTT	CASSSGQSNSPLHF
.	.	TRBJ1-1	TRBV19	TGTGCCAGTAGTATCGCGGCAGGGGATACGAACACTGAAGCTTTCTTT	CASSIAAGDTNTEAFF
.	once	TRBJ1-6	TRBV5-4	TGTGCCAGCAGTTCCGGTAATTCACCCCTCCACTTT	CASSSGNSPLHF
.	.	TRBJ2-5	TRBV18	TGTGCCAGCTCACCCCCTGGGGGGGCCAAGTTTGGAGAGACCCAGTACTTC	CASSPPGGAKFGETQYF
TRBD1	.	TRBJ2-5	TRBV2	TGTGCCAGCAGTGCCGGGACAGGGGAGACCCAGTACTTC	CASSAGTGETQYF
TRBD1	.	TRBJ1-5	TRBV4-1	TGCGCCAGCAGCCAAGCTTCGAGGACAGGGAGTTATCAGCCCCAGCATTTT	CASSQASRTGSYQPQHF
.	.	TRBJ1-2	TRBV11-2	TGTGCCAGCAGCTTAGGCGGGGCCCTTAACTATGGCTACACCTTC	CASSLGGALNYGYTF
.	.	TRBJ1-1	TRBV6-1	TGTGCCAGCAGTGACAGGACAGAGAACACTGAAGCTTTCTTT	CASSDRTENTEAFF
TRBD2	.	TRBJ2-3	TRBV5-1	TGCGCCAGCAGCGACCTTACCGGGACTAGCGGCACAGATACGCAGTATTTT	CASSDLTGTSGTDTQYF
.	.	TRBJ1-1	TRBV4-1	TGCGCCAGCAGCCAATACGAGGAGTCTGGAGCTTTCTTT	CASSQYEESGAFF
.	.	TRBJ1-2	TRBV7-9	TGTGCCAGCAGCTCCCAGGGTATCTATGGCTACACCTTC	CASSSQGIYGYTF
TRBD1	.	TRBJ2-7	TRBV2	TGTGCCAGCATCCCCGACAGGGGAGTCTACGAGCAGTACTTC	CASIPDRGVYEQYF
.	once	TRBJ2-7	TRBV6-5	TGTGCCAGCAGTCCCGGACTCGGGAAGTCCTACGAGCAGTACTTC	CASSPGLGKSYEQYF
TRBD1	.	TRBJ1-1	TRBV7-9	TGTGCCAGCAGGGGAGACAGGGTTGAAGCTTTCTTT	CASRGDRVEAFF
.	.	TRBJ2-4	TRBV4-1	TGCGCCAGCAGCCAAGTCGGACGACAGGCCGCCAAAAACATTCAGTACTTC	CASSQVGRQAAKNIQYF
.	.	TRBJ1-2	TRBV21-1	TGTGCCAGCAGCAGATCAACGGGCTATGGCTACACCTTC	CASSRSTGYGYTF
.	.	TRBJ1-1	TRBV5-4	TGTGCCAGCAGCTTGGAGGCAGGGCCTATGAACACTGAAGCTTTCTTT	CASSLEAGPMNTEAFF
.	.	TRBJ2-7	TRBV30	TGTGCCCTCCAGGAGCAGTACTTC	CALQEQYF
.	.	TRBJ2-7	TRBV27	TGTGCCAGCAGTTGGGCAAGTAGCTCCTACGAGCAGTACTTC	CASSWASSSYEQYF
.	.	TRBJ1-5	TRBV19	TGTGCCAGTAGTACCCTGAGGAATCAGCCCCAGCATTTT	CASSTLRNQPQHF
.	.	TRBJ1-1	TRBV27	TGTGCCAGCAGTTTACTGGGAGGGGGCACTGAAGCTTTCTTT	CASSLLGGGTEAFF
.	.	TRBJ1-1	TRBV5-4	TGTGCCAGCAGCTTGAAGGCGGTTAACACTGAAGCTTTCTTT	CASSLKAVNTEAFF
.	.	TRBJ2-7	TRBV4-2	TGTGCCAGCAGCCAGGACAGATCCTACGAGCAGTACTTC	CASSQDRSYEQYF